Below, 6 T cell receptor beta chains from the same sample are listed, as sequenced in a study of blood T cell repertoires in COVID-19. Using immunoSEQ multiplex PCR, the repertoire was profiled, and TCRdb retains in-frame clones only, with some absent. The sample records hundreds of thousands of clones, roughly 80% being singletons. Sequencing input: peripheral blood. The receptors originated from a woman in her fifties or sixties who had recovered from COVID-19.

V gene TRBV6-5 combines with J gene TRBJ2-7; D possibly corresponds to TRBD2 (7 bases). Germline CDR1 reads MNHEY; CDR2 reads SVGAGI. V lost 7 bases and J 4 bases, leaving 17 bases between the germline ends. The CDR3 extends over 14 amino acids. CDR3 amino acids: CASNSAGRGYEQYF. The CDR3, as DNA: TGTGCCAGCAACTCTGCGGGGAGGGGGTACGAGCAGTACTTC.

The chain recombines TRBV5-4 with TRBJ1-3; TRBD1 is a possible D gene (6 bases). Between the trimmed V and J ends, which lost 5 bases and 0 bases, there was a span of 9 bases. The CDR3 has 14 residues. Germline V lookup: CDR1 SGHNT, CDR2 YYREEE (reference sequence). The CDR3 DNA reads TGTGCCAGCAGTCCGGACAGCTCTGGAAACACCATATATTTT. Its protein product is CASSPDSSGNTIYF. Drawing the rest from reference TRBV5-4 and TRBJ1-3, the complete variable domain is ETGVTQSPTHLIKTRGQQVTLRCSSQSGHNTVSWYQQALGQGPQFIFQYYREEENGRGNFPPRFSGLQFPNYSSELNVNALELDDSALYLCASSPDSSGNTIYFGEGSWLTVV.

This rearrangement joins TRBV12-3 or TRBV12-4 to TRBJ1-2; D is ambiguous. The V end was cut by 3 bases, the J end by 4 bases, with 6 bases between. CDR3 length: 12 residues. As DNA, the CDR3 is TGTGCCAGCAGTTTTTCCAGCTATGGCTACACCTTC. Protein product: CASSFSSYGYTF.

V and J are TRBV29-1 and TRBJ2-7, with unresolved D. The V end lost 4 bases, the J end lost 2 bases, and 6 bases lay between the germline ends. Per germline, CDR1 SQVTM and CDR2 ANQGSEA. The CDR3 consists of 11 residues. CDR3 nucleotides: TGCAGCGTTGCCAGCGCCTACGAGCAGTACTTC. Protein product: CSVASAYEQYF.

The CDR3 spells CASSLLGTLAYEQYF. The CDR3 region has the DNA TGTGCCAGCAGCTTGTTGGGCACCCTTGCATACGAGCAGTACTTC. The chain has TRBV5-5 and TRBJ2-7, with D unresolved. Germline loops: CDR1 SGHKS, CDR2 YYEKEE (reference sequence). CDR3 length: 15 amino acids. V gave up 1 base and J gave up 4 bases, with 15 bases separating them.

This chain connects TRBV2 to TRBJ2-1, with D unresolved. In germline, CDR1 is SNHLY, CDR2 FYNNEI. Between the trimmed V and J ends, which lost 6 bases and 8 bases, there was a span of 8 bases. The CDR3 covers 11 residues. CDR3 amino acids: CASRMAYEQFF. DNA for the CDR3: TGTGCCAGCAGAATGGCATATGAGCAGTTCTTC.